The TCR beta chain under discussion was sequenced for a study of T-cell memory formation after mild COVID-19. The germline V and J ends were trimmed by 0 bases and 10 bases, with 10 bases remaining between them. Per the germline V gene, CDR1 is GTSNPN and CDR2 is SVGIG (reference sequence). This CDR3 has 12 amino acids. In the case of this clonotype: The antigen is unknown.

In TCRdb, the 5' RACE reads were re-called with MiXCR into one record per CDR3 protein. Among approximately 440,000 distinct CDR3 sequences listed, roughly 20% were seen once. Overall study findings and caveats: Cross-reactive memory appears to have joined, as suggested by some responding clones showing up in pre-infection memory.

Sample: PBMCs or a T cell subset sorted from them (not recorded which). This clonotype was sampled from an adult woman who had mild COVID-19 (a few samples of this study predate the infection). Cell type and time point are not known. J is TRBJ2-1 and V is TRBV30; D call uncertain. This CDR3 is CAWSVPGSEQFF. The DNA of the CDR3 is TGTGCCTGGAGTGTTCCGGGTAGCGAGCAGTTCTTC.